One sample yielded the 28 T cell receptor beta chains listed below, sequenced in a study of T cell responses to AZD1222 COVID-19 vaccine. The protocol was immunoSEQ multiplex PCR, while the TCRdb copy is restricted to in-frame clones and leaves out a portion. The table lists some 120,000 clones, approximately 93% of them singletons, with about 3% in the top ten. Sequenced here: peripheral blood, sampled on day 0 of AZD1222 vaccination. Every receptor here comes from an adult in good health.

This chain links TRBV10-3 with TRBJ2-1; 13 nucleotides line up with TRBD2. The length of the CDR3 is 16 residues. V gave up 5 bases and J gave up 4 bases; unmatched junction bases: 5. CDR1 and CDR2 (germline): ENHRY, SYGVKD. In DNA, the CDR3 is TGTGCCATCAGTCAACCGGGACTAGCGGGATACAATGAGCAGTTCTTC. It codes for CAISQPGLAGYNEQFF.

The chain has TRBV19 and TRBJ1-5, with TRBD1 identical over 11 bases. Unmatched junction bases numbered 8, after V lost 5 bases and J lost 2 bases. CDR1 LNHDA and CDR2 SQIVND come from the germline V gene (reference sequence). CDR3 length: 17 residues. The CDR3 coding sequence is TGTGCCAGTAGTCCCGCGGGACAGGGGGTACGCAATCAGCCCCAGCATTTT. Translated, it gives CASSPAGQGVRNQPQHF.

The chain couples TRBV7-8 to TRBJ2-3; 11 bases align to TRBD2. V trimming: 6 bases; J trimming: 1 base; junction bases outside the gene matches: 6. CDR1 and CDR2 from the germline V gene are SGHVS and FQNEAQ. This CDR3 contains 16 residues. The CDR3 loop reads CASSSSGRMGTDTQYF. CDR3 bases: TGTGCCAGCAGTTCTAGCGGGAGGATGGGCACAGATACGCAGTATTTT.

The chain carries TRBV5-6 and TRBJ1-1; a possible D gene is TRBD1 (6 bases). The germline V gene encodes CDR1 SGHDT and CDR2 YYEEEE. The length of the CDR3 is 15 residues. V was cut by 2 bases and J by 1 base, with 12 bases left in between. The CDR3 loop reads CASSLYQGWNTEAFF. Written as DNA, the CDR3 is TGTGCCAGCAGCTTATATCAGGGGTGGAACACTGAAGCTTTCTTT. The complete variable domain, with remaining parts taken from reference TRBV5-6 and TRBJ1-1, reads DAGVTQSPTHLIKTRGQQVTLRCSPKSGHDTVSWYQQALGQGPQFIFQYYEEEERQRGNFPDRFSGHQFPNYSSELNVNALLLGDSALYLCASSLYQGWNTEAFFGQGTRLTVV.

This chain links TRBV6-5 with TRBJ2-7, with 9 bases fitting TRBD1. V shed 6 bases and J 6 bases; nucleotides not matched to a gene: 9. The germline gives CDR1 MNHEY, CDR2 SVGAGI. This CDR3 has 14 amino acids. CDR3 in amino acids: CASSAGQGRSEQYF. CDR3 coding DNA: TGTGCCAGCAGCGCTGGACAGGGGAGGTCCGAGCAGTACTTC.

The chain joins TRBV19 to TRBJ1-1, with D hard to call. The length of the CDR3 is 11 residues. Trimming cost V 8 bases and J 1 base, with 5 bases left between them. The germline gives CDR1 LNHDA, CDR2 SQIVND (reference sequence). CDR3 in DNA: TGTGCCAGTGAGAAGAACACTGAAGCTTTCTTT. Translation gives CASEKNTEAFF.

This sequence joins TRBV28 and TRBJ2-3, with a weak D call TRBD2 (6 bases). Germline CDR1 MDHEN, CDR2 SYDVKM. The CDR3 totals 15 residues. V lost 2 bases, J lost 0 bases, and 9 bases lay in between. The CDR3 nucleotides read TGTGCCAGCAGTTTAGCTAGCGCGAGCACAGATACGCAGTATTTT. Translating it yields CASSLASASTDTQYF.

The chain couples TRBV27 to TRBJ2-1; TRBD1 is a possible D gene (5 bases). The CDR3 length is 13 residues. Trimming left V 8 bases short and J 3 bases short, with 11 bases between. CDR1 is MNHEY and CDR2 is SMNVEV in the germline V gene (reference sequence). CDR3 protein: CASRQGFYNEQFF. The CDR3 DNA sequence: TGTGCCAGCCGCCAGGGTTTCTACAATGAGCAGTTCTTC.

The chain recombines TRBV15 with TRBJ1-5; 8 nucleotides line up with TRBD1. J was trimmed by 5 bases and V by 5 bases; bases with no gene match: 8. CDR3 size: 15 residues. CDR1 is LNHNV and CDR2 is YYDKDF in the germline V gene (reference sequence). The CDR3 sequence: CATSSRDRGDQPQHF. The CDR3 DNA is TGTGCCACCAGCTCACGAGACAGGGGCGATCAGCCCCAGCATTTT.

This chain's CDR3 is CASSPDRYTEAFF. CDR3 nucleotide sequence: TGTGCCAGCAGTCCCGACAGGTACACTGAAGCTTTCTTT. V and J are TRBV28 and TRBJ1-1; weak D call: TRBD1 (6 bases). The CDR3 contains 13 residues. The V and J ends lost 5 bases and 3 bases respectively, with 10 bases between them. Germline CDR1 MDHEN, CDR2 SYDVKM.

CDR3: CASSQPGGSEAFF. The CDR3 nucleotides are TGTGCCAGCTCACAACCTGGAGGATCTGAAGCTTTCTTT. The chain employs TRBV18 and TRBJ1-1; D remains ambiguous. Looked up from germline, CDR1 is KGHSH and CDR2 is LQKENI. Trimming pared 4 bases from V and 6 bases from J, leaving 12 bases between. The CDR3 loop spans 13 amino acids.

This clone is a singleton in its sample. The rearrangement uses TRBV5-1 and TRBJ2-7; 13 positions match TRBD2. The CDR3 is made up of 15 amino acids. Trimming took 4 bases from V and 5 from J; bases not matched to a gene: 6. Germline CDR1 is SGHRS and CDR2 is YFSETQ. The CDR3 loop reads CASSHTSGRADEQYF. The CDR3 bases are TGCGCCAGCAGCCATACTAGCGGGAGGGCCGACGAGCAGTACTTC. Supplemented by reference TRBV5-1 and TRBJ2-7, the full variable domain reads KAGVTQTPRYLIKTRGQQVTLSCSPISGHRSVSWYQQTPGQGLQFLFEYFSETQRNKGNFPGRFSGRQFSNSRSEMNVSTLELGDSALYLCASSHTSGRADEQYFGPGTRLTVT.

For the CDR3, the DNA is TGTGCCAGCAGCCATACACGGGGATCGGGCACTGAAGCTTTCTTT. Residues: CASSHTRGSGTEAFF. V is TRBV3-1 (or the pseudogene TRBV3-2) and J is TRBJ1-1; unclear D gene. CDR1 is LGHDT, CDR2 YNNKEL, per germline (reference sequence). The length of the CDR3 is 15 residues. The V and J ends lost 3 bases and 4 bases respectively, with 15 bases between them.

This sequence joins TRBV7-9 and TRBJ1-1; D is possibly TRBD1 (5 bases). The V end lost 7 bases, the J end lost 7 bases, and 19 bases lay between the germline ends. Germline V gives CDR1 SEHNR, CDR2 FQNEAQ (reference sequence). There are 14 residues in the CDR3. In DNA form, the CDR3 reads TGTGCCAGCACGCAGGGTTTTGCCCCCTTTGAAGCTTTCTTT. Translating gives CASTQGFAPFEAFF.

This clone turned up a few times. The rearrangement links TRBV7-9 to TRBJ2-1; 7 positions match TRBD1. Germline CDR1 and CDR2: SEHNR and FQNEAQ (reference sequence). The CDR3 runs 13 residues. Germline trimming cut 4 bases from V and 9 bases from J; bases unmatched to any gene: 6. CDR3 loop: CASSSDRVREQFF. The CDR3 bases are TGTGCCAGCAGCTCCGACAGGGTTCGTGAGCAGTTCTTC.

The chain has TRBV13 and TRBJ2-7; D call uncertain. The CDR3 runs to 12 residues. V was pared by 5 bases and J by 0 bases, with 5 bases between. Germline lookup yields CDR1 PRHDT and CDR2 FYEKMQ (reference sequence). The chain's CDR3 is CASSRLSYEQYF. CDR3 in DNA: TGTGCCAGCAGCCGACTCTCCTACGAGCAGTACTTC.

CDR3 sequence: CAISEFAGEVNGYTF. DNA of the CDR3: TGTGCCATCAGTGAGTTCGCAGGGGAAGTGAATGGCTACACCTTC. The chain carries TRBV10-3 and TRBJ1-2; possibly TRBD1 for D (6 bases). The V and J ends lost 1 base and 6 bases respectively, with 15 bases between them. The CDR3 has 15 amino acids. Germline V lookup: CDR1 ENHRY, CDR2 SYGVKD.

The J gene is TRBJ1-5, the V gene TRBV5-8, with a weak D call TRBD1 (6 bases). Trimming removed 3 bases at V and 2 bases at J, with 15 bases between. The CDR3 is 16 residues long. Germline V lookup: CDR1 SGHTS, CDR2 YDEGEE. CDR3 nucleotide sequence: TGTGCCAGCAGCTCAAGGGGGGGGTCAGGCAATCAGCCCCAGCATTTT. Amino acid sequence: CASSSRGGSGNQPQHF.

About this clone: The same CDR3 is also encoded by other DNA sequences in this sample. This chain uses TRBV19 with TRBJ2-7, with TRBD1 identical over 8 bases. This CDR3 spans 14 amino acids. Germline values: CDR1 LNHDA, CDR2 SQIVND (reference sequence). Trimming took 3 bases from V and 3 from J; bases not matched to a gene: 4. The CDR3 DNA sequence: TGTGCCAGTAGTATTGACAGGGGTGGCTACGAGCAGTACTTC. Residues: CASSIDRGGYEQYF.

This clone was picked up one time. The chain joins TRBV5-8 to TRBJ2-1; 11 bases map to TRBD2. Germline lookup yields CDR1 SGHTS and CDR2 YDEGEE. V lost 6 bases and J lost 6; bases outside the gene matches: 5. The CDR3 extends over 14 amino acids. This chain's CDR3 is CASKLAGGRNEQFF. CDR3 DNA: TGTGCCAGCAAGCTAGCGGGAGGCCGCAATGAGCAGTTCTTC. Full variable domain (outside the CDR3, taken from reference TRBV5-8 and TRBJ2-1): EAGVTQSPTHLIKTRGQQATLRCSPISGHTSVYWYQQALGLGLQFLLWYDEGEERNRGNFPPRFSGRQFPNYSSELNVNALELEDSALYLCASKLAGGRNEQFFGPGTRLTVL.

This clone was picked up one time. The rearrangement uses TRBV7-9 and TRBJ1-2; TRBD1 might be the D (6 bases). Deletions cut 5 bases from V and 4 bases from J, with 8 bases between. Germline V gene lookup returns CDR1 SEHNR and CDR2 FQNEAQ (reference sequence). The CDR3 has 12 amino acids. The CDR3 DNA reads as TGTGCCAGCAGCCTGGACAGCTATGGCTACACCTTC. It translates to CASSLDSYGYTF.

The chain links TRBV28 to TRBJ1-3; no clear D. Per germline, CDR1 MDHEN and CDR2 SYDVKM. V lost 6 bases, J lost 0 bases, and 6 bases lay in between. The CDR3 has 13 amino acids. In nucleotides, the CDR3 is TGTGCCAGCAGGGACCCCTCTGGAAACACCATATATTTT. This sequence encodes CASRDPSGNTIYF.

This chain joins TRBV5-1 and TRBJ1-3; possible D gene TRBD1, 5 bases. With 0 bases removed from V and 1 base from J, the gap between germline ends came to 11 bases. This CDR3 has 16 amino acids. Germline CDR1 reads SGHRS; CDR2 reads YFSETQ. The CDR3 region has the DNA TGCGCCAGCAGCTTGGCAGGGTCCAGTTCTGGAAACACCATATATTTT. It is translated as CASSLAGSSSGNTIYF.

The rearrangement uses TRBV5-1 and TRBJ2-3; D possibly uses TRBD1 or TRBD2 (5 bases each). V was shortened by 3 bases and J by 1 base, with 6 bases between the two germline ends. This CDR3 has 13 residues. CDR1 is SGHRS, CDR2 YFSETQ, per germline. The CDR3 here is CASSWDGTDTQYF. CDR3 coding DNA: TGCGCCAGCAGCTGGGACGGCACAGATACGCAGTATTTT.

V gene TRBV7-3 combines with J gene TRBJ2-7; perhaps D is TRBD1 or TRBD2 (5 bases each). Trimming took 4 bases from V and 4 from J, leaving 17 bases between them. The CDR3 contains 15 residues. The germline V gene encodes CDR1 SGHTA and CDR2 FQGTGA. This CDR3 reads CASSSFGGEGYEQYF. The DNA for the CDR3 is TGTGCCAGCAGCTCCTTTGGGGGAGAGGGGTACGAGCAGTACTTC.

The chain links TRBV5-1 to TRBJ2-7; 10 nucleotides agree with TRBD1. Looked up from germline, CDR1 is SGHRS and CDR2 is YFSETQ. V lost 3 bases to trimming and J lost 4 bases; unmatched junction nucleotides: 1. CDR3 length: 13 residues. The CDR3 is CASSWTGGYEQYF. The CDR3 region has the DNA TGCGCCAGCAGCTGGACAGGGGGTTACGAGCAGTACTTC. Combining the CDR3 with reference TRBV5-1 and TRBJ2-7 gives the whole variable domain KAGVTQTPRYLIKTRGQQVTLSCSPISGHRSVSWYQQTPGQGLQFLFEYFSETQRNKGNFPGRFSGRQFSNSRSEMNVSTLELGDSALYLCASSWTGGYEQYFGPGTRLTVT.

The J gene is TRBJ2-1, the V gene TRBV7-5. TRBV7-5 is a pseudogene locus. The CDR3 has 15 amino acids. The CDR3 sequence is CVRSLAQRSCNEQFF. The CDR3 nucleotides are TGTGTCAGAAGCTTAGCTCAACGATCGTGTAATGAGCAGTTCTTC.

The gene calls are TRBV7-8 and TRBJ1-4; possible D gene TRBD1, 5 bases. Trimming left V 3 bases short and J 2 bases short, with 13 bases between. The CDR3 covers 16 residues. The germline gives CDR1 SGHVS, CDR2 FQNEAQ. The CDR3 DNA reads TGTGCCAGCAGCTTCATTGGCGGGGGGACTAATGAAAAACTGTTTTTT. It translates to CASSFIGGGTNEKLFF.